This TCR beta chain appears in the sequencing data of a study of molecular identifiers for immune sequencing clone quantification. Study-level background: Split five ways in replicates, RNA from approximately 20,000 or 98,000 naive CD8 cells had four portions sequenced. Findings and limits, study-wide: Clones above 20 RNA copies contained over 97% of effector molecules but under 1% of naive ones.

With listed TCR primers and previously described methods, bulk TCR libraries were prepared. TCRdb analysed the PCR reads with MiXCR anew, one entry per CDR3 protein. The sample includes some 590,000 distinct CDR3 sequences, over 25% of them seen just once. This CDR3 contains 13 residues. The germline gives CDR1 GTSNPN, CDR2 SVGIG (reference sequence). After removal of 5 bases from V and 3 bases from J, the junction contained 6 bases not matched to a gene. This clonotype was counted at least ten times. Its antigen is not identified. This chain uses TRBV30 with TRBJ1-1; 7 nucleotides line up with TRBD1. The TCR sequence derives from a human donor in good health. Some libraries in this study had Jurkat cell RNA spiked in. Sequenced material: naive CD8+ T cells from blood, with Jurkat cell RNA spiked in. Subset specified: FACS-sorted CD8+CD4-CCR7+CD45RA+ naive T cells. The CDR3, as DNA: TGTGCCTGGTCCGGAGGGGGCTACACTGAAGCTTTCTTT. Protein: CAWSGGGYTEAFF. The full variable domain, in which reference TRBV30 and TRBJ1-1 provide the parts outside the CDR3, is SQTIHQWPATLVQPVGSPLSLECTVEGTSNPNLYWYRQAAGRGLQLLFYSVGIGQISSEVPQNLSASRPQDRQFILSSKKLLLSDSGFYLCAWSGGGYTEAFFGQGTRLTVV.